A selection of T cell receptor beta chains follows, all from one sample in a study of cytomegalovirus exposure and HLA in healthy donors. Profiled with immunoSEQ multiplex PCR; TCRdb holds only in-frame clones, not every one. The repertoire consists of approximately 150,000 clones, with around 80% occurring once and the leading ten covering more than 10%. The specimen sequenced was PBMCs. The receptors derive from a man aged 40-55 years in good health and CMV-seropositive. Each CDR3 is given with its conserved first and last residue. Fields, in order: D gene, J gene, clone size, V gene, CDR3 protein, CDR3 DNA. The D gene is left open where the match is weak. Some rows mark clone size as missing; the rest say once, few, many or name a class of expanded clone.

>TRBD1|TRBJ2-7|few|TRBV4-3
CASSQDQGTGSYEQYF
TGCGCCAGCAGCCAAGACCAGGGGACAGGTAGCTACGAGCAGTACTTC
>-|TRBJ2-6|-|TRBV25-1
CASSGPTLATTGANGLTF
TGTGCCAGCAGTGGTCCCACCCTAGCGACAACTGGGGCCAACGGCCTGACTTTC
>-|TRBJ2-4|-|TRBV7-2
CASSLAAPPGIQYF
TGTGCCAGCAGCTTAGCTGCACCGCCAGGCATTCAGTACTTC
>TRBD1|TRBJ1-5|-|TRBV28
CASSGDRGNQPQHF
TGTGCCAGCAGTGGGGACAGGGGGAATCAGCCCCAGCATTTT
>-|TRBJ2-2|-|TRBV28
CASRDWPGELFF
TGTGCCAGCAGGGACTGGCCCGGGGAGCTGTTTTTT
>-|TRBJ2-1|-|TRBV7-8
CASSLRGQGLQGSYNEQFF
TGTGCCAGCAGCTTAAGGGGGCAAGGACTACAGGGATCCTACAATGAGCAGTTCTTC
>TRBD1|TRBJ2-7|-|TRBV5-1
CASSYGTGAAYEQYF
TGCGCCAGCAGCTACGGGACAGGGGCGGCCTACGAGCAGTACTTC
>-|TRBJ1-5|-|TRBV2
CASSLTGALRLPQHF
TGTGCCAGCAGTCTGACCGGCGCACTACGTTTGCCCCAGCATTTT
>-|TRBJ2-5|-|TRBV11-2
CASSLRYAVQETQYF
TGTGCCAGCAGCCTCCGGTACGCGGTTCAAGAGACCCAGTACTTC
>TRBD2|TRBJ2-5|-|TRBV19
CASGGSVRETQYF
TGTGCCAGTGGCGGGAGCGTTCGGGAGACCCAGTACTTC
>TRBD2|TRBJ2-1|once|TRBV18
CASSPPGLAGASNEQFF
TGTGCCAGCTCACCTCCGGGACTAGCGGGGGCCTCCAATGAGCAGTTCTTC
>TRBD1|TRBJ2-4|few|TRBV19
CASSIAGTGQNIQYF
TGTGCCAGTAGTATAGCGGGGACAGGCCAAAACATTCAGTACTTC
>-|TRBJ2-2|once|TRBV7-9
CASSLGPGKSGELFF
TGTGCCAGCAGCTTAGGCCCAGGGAAGTCCGGGGAGCTGTTTTTT
>-|TRBJ2-2|-|TRBV19
CASSIARGGGELFF
TGTGCCAGTAGTATAGCCAGGGGCGGCGGGGAGCTGTTTTTT
>TRBD2|TRBJ2-7|-|TRBV28
CASSLSPLAGDSYEQYF
TGTGCCAGCAGTTTAAGTCCCCTAGCGGGAGACTCCTACGAGCAGTACTTC
>-|TRBJ2-1|-|TRBV4-1
CASSQGRQTGDEQFF
TGCGCCAGCAGCCAAGGGCGTCAGACCGGGGATGAGCAGTTCTTC
>-|TRBJ2-5|-|TRBV12-5
CASGLEPKETQYF
TGTGCTAGTGGTTTGGAGCCAAAAGAGACCCAGTACTTC
>-|TRBJ2-5|-|TRBV15
CATSRFPRGETQYF
TGTGCCACCAGCAGATTCCCCCGAGGGGAGACCCAGTACTTC
>-|TRBJ2-7|-|TRBV6-1
CASSDRVGEQYF
TGTGCCAGCAGTGATCGGGTCGGCGAGCAGTACTTC
>TRBD2|TRBJ2-1|-|TRBV5-5
CASSPRLAENEQFF
TGTGCCAGCAGCCCCCGACTAGCCGAAAATGAGCAGTTCTTC
>-|TRBJ1-1|-|TRBV9
CASSVGGSNTEAFF
TGTGCCAGCAGCGTAGGGGGCTCAAACACTGAAGCTTTCTTT
>TRBD1|TRBJ2-7|-|TRBV7-9
CASSSTGTGDEQYF
TGTGCCAGCAGCTCTACCGGGACAGGGGACGAGCAGTACTTC
>-|TRBJ2-1|-|TRBV6-1
CASSRGSSYNEQFF
TGTGCCAGCTCTAGGGGGTCCTCCTACAATGAGCAGTTCTTC